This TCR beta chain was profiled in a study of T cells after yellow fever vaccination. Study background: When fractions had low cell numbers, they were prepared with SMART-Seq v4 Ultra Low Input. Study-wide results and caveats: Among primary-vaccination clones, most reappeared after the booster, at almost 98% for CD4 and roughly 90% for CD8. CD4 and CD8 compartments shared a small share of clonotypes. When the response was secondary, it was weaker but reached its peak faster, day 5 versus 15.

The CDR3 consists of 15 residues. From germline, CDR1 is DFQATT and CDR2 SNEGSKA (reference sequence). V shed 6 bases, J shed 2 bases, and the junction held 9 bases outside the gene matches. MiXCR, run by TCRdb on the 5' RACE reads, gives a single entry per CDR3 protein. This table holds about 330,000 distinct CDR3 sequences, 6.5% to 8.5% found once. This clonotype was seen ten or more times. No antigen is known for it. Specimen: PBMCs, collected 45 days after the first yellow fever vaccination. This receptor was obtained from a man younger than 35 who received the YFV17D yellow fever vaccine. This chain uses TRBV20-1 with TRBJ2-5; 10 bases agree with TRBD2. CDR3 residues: CSALGPSGGQETQYF. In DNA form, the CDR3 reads TGCAGTGCCCTAGGGCCTAGCGGGGGTCAAGAGACCCAGTACTTC.